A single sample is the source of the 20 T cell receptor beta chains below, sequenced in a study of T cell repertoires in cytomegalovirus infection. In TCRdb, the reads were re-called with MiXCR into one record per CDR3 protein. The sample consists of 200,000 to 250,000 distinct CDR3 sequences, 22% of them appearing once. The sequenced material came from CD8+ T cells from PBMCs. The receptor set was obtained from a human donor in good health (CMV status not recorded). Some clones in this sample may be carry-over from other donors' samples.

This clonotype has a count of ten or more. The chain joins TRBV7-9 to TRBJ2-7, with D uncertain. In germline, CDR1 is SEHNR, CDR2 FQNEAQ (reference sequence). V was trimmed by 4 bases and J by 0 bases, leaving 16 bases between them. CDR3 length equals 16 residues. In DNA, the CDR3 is TGTGCCAGCAGCTCCCTCGAACAAGCGAGCTCCTACGAGCAGTACTTC. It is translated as CASSSLEQASSYEQYF.

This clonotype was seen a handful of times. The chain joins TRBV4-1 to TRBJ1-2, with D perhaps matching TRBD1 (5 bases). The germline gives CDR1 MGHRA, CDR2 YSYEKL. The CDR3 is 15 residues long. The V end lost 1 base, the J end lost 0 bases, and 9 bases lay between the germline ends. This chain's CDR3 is CASSQGAGTNYGYTF. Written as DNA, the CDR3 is TGCGCCAGCAGCCAAGGGGCAGGGACTAACTATGGCTACACCTTC.

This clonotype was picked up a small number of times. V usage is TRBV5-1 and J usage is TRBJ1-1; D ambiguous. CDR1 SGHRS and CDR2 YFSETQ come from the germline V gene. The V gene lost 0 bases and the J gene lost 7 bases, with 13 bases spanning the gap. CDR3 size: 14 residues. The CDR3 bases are TGCGCCAGCAGCTTGGAACCCAGTTCAGATGAAGCTTTCTTT. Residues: CASSLEPSSDEAFF.

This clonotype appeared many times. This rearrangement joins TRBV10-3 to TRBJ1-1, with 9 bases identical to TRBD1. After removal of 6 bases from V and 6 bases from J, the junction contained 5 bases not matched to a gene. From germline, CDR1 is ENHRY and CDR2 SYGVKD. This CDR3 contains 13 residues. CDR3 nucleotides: TGTGCCATCAGGGACAGGGGCCACCCTGAAGCTTTCTTT. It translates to CAIRDRGHPEAFF.

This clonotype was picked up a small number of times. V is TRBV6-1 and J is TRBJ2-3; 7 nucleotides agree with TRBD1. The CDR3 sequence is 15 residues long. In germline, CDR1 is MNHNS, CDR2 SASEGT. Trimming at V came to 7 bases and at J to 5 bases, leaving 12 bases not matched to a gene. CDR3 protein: CASTLSGQTIDTQYF. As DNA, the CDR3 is TGTGCCAGCACCTTATCGGGACAGACGATAGATACGCAGTATTTT.

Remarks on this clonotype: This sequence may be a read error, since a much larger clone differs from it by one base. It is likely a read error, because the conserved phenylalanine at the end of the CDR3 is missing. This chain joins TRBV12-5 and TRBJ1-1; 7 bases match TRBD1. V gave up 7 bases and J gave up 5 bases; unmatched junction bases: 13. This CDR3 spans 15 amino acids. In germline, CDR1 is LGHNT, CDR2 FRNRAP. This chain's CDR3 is CASAIYRGTGTEAFL. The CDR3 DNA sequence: TGTGCTAGTGCCATTTACAGGGGCACGGGGACTGAAGCTTTCCTT.

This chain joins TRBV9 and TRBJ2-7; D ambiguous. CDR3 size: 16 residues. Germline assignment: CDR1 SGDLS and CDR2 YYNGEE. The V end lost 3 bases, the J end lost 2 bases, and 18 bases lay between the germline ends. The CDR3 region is CASSEAERAPTYEQYF. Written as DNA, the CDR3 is TGTGCCAGCAGCGAGGCGGAGCGAGCCCCTACCTACGAGCAGTACTTC.

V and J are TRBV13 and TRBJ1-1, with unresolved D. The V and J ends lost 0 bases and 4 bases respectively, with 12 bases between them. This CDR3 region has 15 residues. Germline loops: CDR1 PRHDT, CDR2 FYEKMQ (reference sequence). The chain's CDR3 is CASSLGGGPGTEAFF. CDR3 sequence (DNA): TGTGCCAGCAGCTTAGGTGGTGGGCCCGGCACTGAAGCTTTCTTT.

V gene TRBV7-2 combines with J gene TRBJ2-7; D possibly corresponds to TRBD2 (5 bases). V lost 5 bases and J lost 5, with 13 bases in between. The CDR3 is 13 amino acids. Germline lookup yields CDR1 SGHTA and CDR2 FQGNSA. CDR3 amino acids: CASSPGIWHEQYF. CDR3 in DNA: TGTGCCAGCAGCCCCGGGATCTGGCACGAGCAGTACTTC.

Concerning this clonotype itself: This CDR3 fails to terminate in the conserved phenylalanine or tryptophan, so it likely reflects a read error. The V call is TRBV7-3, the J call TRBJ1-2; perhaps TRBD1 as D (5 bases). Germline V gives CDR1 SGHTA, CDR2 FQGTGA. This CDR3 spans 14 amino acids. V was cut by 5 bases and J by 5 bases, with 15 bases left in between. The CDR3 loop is CASSKTGTDYGYTS. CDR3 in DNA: TGTGCCAGCAGCAAAACCGGGACGGATTATGGCTACACCTCC.

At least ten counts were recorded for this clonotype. The CDR3 spells CASSEGTLYTDTQYF. DNA for the CDR3: TGTGCCAGCAGTGAGGGGACCCTCTACACAGATACGCAGTATTTT. The chain links TRBV6-1 to TRBJ2-3; the D call may be TRBD1 or TRBD2 (5 bases each). The CDR3 contains 15 residues. Germline CDR1 MNHNS, CDR2 SASEGT. Trimming pared 3 bases from V and 2 bases from J, leaving 12 bases between.

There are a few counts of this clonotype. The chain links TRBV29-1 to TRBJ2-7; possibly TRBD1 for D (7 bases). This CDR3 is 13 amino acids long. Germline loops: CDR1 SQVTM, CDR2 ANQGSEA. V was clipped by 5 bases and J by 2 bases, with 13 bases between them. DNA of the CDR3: TGCAGCGTTTTACAGGGGAGGCCCTACGAGCAGTACTTC. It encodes CSVLQGRPYEQYF.

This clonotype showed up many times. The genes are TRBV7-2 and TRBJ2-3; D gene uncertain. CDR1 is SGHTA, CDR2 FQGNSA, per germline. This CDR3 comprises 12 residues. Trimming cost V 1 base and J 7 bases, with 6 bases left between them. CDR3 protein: CASSLDRNTQYF. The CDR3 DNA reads TGTGCCAGCAGCTTAGACCGGAATACGCAGTATTTT. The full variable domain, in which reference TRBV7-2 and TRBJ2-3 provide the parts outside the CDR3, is GAGVSQSPSNKVTEKGKDVELRCDPISGHTALYWYRQSLGQGLEFLIYFQGNSAPDKSGLPSDRFSAERTGGSVSTLTIQRTQQEDSAVYLCASSLDRNTQYFGPGTRLTVL.

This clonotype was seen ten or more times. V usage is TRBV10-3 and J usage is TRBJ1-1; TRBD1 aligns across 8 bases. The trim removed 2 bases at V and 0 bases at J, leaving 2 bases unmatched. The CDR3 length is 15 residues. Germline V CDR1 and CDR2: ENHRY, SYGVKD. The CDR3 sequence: CAISERQGLNTEAFF. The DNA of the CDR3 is TGTGCCATCAGTGAGAGACAGGGGCTGAACACTGAAGCTTTCTTT.

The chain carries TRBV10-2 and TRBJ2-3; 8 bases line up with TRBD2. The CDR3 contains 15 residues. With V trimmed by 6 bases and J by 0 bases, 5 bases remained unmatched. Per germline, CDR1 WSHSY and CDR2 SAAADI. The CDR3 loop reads CASSELAASTDTQYF. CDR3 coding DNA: TGCGCCAGCAGCGAACTAGCGGCTAGCACAGATACGCAGTATTTT.

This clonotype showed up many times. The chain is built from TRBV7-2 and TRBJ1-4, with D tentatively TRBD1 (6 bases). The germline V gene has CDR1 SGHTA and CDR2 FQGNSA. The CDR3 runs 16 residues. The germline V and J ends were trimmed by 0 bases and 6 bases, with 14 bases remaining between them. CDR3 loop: CASSLAGALAHEKLFF. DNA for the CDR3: TGTGCCAGCAGCTTAGCGGGGGCCCTGGCACATGAAAAACTGTTTTTT.

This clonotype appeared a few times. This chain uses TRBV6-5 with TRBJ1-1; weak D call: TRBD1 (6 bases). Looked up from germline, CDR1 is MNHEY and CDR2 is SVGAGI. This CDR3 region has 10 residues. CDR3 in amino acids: CAVGAYEAFF. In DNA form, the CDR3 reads TGTGCGGTGGGGGCATATGAAGCTTTCTTT.

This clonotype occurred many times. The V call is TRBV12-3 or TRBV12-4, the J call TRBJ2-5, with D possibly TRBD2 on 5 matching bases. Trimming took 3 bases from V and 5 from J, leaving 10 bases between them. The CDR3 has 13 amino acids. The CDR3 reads CASSFGSGETQYF. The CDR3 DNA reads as TGTGCCAGCAGTTTCGGATCGGGGGAGACCCAGTACTTC.

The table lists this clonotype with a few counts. CDR3 DNA sequence: TGTGCCAGCGGGGGAGTAGGTGGCTACACCTTC. Protein: CASGGVGGYTF. The V call is TRBV12-3 or TRBV12-4, the J call TRBJ1-2, with D perhaps matching TRBD1 (5 bases). Deletions cut 8 bases from V and 7 bases from J, with 11 bases between. This CDR3 has 11 residues.

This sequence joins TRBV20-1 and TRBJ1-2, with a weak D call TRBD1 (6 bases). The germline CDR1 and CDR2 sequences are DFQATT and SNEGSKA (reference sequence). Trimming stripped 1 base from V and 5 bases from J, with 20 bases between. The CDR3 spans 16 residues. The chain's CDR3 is CSARGFQGLFWYGYTF. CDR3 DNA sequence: TGCAGTGCTAGAGGGTTCCAGGGGCTTTTTTGGTATGGCTACACCTTC.